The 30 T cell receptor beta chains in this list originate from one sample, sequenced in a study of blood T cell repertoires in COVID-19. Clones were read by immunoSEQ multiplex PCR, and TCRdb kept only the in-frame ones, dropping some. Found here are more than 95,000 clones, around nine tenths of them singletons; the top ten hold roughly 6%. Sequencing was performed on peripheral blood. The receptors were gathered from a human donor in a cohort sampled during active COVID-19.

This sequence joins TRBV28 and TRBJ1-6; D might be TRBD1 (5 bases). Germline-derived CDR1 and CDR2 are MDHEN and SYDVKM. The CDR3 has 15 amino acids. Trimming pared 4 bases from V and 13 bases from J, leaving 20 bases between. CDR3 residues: CASSYQEGRWTPLHF. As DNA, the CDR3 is TGTGCCAGCAGTTACCAGGAGGGGAGGTGGACTCCCCTCCACTTT.

The CDR3 here is CASSTQGAWEKLFF. The CDR3 DNA follows: TGTGCCAGCAGTACCCAGGGGGCGTGGGAAAAACTGTTTTTT. The V gene is TRBV28, the J gene TRBJ1-4; 8 bases are a match to TRBD1. Germline-derived CDR1 and CDR2 are MDHEN and SYDVKM. The V and J ends lost 5 bases and 8 bases, in that order; junction bases with no gene match: 7. The CDR3 has 14 residues.

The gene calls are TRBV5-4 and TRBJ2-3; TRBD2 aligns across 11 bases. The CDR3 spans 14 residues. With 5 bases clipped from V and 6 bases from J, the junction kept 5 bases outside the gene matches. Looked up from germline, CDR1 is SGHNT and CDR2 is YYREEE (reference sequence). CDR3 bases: TGTGCCAGCAGTAGCGGGAGGGCGTTTGATACGCAGTATTTT. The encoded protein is CASSSGRAFDTQYF.

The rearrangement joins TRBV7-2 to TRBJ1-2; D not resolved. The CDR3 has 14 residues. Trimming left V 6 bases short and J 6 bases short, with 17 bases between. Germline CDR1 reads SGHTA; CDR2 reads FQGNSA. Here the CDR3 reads CASSPTRGSDGYTF. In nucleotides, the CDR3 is TGTGCCAGCAGTCCAACTCGGGGTTCCGATGGCTACACCTTC.

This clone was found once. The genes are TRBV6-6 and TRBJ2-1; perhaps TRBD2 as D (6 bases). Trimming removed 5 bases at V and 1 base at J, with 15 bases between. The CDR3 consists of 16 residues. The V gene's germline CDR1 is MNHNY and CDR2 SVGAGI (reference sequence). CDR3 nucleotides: TGTGCCAGCAGTACCTTGTCGGGGAGGTCCTACAATGAGCAGTTCTTC. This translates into CASSTLSGRSYNEQFF.

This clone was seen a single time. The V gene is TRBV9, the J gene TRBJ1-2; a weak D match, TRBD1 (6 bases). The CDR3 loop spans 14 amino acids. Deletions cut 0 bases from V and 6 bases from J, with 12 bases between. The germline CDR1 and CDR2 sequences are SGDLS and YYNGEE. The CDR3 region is CASSVGFTGHGYTF. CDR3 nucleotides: TGTGCCAGCAGCGTAGGTTTCACAGGGCATGGCTACACCTTC.

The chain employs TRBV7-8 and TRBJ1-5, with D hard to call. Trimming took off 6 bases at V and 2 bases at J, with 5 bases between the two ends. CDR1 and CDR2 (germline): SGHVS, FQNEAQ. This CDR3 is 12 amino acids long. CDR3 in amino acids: CASSSGNQPQHF. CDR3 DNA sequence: TGTGCCAGCAGTAGTGGCAATCAGCCCCAGCATTTT.

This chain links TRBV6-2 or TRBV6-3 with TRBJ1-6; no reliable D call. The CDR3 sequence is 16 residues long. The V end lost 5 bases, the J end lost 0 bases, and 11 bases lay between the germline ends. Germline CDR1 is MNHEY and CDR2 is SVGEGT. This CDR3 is CASSKEGSSYNSPLHF. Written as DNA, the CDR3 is TGTGCCAGCAGTAAGGAAGGGAGCTCCTATAATTCACCCCTCCACTTT.

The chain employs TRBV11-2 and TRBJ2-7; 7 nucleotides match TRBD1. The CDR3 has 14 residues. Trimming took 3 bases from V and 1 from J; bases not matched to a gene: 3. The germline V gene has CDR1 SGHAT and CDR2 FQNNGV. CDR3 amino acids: CASSLTQGSYEQYF. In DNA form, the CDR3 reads TGTGCCAGCAGCTTGACACAGGGGTCCTACGAGCAGTACTTC.

The CDR3 coding sequence is TGCAGCGTTGCGGGACAGAATAACTACGAGCAGTACTTC. Protein sequence: CSVAGQNNYEQYF. This rearrangement joins TRBV29-1 to TRBJ2-7; 7 nucleotides line up with TRBD1. The length of the CDR3 is 13 residues. V was clipped by 4 bases and J by 3 bases; unmatched bases: 6. Germline CDR1 reads SQVTM; CDR2 reads ANQGSEA.

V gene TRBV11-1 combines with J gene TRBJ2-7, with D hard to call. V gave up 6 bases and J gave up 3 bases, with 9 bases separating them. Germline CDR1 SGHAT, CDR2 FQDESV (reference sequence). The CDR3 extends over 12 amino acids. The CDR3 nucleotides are TGTGCCAGCAGTCCCTCGGGCTACGAGCAGTACTTC. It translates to CASSPSGYEQYF.

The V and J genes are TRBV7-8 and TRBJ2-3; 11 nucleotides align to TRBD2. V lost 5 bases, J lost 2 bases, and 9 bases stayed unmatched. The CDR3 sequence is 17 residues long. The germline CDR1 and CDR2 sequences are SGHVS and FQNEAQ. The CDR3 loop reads CASSGSGGASFTDTQYF. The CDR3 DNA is TGTGCCAGCAGCGGTAGCGGGGGGGCTTCCTTCACAGATACGCAGTATTTT.

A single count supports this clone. The CDR3 nucleotides read TGTGCCAGCACCCCTTCGGGGAATGAGCAGTTCTTC. It encodes CASTPSGNEQFF. V and J are TRBV7-9 and TRBJ2-1, with D possibly matching TRBD2 (5 bases). CDR3 length: 12 residues. V was trimmed by 7 bases and J by 7 bases, leaving 11 bases between them. Germline loops: CDR1 SEHNR, CDR2 FQNEAQ (reference sequence).

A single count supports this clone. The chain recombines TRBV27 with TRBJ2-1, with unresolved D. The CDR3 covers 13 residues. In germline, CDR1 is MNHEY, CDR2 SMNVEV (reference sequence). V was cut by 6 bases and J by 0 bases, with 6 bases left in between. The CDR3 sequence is CASRASSYNEQFF. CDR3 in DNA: TGTGCCAGCAGGGCAAGCTCCTACAATGAGCAGTTCTTC.

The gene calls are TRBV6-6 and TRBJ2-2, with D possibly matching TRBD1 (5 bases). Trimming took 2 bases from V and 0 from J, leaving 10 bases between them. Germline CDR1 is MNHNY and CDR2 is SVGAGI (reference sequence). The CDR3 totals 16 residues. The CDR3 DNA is TGTGCCAGCAGTTACGGGGCTACTCCGAACACCGGGGAGCTGTTTTTT. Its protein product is CASSYGATPNTGELFF.

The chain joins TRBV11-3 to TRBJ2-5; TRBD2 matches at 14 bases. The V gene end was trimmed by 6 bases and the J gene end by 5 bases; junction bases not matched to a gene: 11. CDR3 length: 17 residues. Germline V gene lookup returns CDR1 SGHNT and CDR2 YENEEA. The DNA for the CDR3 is TGTGCCAGCAGTTGGACTAGCGGGGGGCCGGGAGGTGAGACCCAGTACTTC. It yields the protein CASSWTSGGPGGETQYF.

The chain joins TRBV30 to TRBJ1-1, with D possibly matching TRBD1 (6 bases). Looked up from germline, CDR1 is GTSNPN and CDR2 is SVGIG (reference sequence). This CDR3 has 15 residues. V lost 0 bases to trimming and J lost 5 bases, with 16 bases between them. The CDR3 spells CAWSVWSGVSTEAFF. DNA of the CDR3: TGTGCCTGGAGTGTATGGTCAGGGGTCTCGACTGAAGCTTTCTTT.

CDR3 bases: TGTGCCAGCAGCTTGGGGACAGGGAGAGGGGGCTACACCTTC. It codes for CASSLGTGRGGYTF. The rearrangement links TRBV5-6 to TRBJ1-2; 8 bases match TRBD1. V was clipped by 0 bases and J by 8 bases; unmatched bases: 6. The CDR3 consists of 14 residues. Per germline, CDR1 SGHDT and CDR2 YYEEEE.

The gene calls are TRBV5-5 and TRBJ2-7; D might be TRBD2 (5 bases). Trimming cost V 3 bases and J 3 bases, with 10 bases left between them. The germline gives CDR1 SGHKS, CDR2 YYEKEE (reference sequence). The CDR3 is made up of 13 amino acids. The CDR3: CASSSAGVYEQYF. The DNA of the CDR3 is TGTGCCAGCAGCTCAGCCGGGGTCTACGAGCAGTACTTC.

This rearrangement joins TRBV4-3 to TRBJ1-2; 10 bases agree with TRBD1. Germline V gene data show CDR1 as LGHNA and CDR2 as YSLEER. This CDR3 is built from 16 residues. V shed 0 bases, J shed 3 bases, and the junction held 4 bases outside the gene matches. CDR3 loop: CASSQERGTGDYGYTF. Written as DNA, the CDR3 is TGCGCCAGCAGCCAAGAAAGAGGGACAGGGGACTATGGCTACACCTTC.

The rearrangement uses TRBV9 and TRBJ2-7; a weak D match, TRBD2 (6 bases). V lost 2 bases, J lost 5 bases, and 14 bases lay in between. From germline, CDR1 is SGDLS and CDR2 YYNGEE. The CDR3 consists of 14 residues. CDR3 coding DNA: TGTGCCAGCAGCGTTGGGACTGCGCCTAACGAGCAGTACTTC. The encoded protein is CASSVGTAPNEQYF.

This CDR3 is CASSPPSGFSTDTQYF. As DNA, the CDR3 is TGTGCCAGCTCACCACCGTCAGGTTTTTCCACAGATACGCAGTATTTT. The chain uses TRBV18 and TRBJ2-3; no firm D call. This CDR3 has 16 residues. V lost 0 bases and J 2 bases, leaving 12 bases between the germline ends. CDR1 KGHSH and CDR2 LQKENI come from the germline V gene.

CDR3 region: CAWSARKTIAGGIYNEQFF. CDR3 sequence (DNA): TGTGCCTGGAGTGCGCGAAAAACTATAGCGGGAGGAATCTACAATGAGCAGTTCTTC. This chain uses TRBV30 with TRBJ2-1, with 10 bases lining up with TRBD2. CDR3 length equals 19 residues. V trimming: 1 base; J trimming: 3 bases; junction bases outside the gene matches: 15. Germline V gives CDR1 GTSNPN, CDR2 SVGIG (reference sequence). The entire variable domain, with the rest obtained from reference TRBV30 and TRBJ2-1, is as follows: SQTIHQWPATLVQPVGSPLSLECTVEGTSNPNLYWYRQAAGRGLQLLFYSVGIGQISSEVPQNLSASRPQDRQFILSSKKLLLSDSGFYLCAWSARKTIAGGIYNEQFFGPGTRLTVL.

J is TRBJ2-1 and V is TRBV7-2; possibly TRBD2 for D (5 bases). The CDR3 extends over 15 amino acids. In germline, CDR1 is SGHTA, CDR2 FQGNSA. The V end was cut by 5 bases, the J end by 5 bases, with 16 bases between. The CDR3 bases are TGTGCCAGCAGCCCGACGAGGGCGCGGGACAATGAGCAGTTCTTC. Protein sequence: CASSPTRARDNEQFF.

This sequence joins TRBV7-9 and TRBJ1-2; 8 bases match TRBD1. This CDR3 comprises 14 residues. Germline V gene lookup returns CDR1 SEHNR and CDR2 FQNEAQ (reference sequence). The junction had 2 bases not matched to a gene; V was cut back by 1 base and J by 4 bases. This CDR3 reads CASSLGGQGYGYTF. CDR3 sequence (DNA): TGTGCCAGCAGCTTAGGTGGACAGGGCTATGGCTACACCTTC.

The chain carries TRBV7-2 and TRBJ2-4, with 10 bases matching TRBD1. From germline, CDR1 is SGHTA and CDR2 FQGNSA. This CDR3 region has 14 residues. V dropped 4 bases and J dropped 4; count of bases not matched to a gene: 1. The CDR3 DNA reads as TGTGCCAGCAGCTGGACAGGGGGGAAAAACATTCAGTACTTC. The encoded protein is CASSWTGGKNIQYF.

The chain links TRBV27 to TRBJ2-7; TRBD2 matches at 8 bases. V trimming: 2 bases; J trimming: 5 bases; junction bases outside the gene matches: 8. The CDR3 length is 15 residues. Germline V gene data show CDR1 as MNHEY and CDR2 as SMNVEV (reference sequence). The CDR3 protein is CASSLTGLGNNEQYF. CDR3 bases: TGTGCCAGCAGTTTAACGGGACTAGGGAATAACGAGCAGTACTTC.

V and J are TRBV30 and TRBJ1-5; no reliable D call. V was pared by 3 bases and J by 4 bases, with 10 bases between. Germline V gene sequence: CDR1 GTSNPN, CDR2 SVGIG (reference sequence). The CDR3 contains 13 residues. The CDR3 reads CAWSNGDNQPQHF. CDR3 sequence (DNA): TGTGCCTGGAGCAACGGGGATAATCAGCCCCAGCATTTT. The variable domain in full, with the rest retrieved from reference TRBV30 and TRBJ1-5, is SQTIHQWPATLVQPVGSPLSLECTVEGTSNPNLYWYRQAAGRGLQLLFYSVGIGQISSEVPQNLSASRPQDRQFILSSKKLLLSDSGFYLCAWSNGDNQPQHFGDGTRLSIL.

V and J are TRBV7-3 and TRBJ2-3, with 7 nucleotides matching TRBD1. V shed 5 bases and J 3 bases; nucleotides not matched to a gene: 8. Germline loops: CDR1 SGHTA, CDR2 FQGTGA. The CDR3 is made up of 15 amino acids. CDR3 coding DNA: TGTGCCAGCAGCATACAGGGGTCCGGAACAGATACGCAGTATTTT. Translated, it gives CASSIQGSGTDTQYF.

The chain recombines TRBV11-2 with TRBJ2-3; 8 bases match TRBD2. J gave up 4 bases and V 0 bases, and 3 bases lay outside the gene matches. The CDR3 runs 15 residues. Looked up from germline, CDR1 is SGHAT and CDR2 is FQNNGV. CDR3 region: CASSLDSGAADTQYF. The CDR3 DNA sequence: TGTGCCAGCAGCTTAGATAGCGGGGCGGCAGATACGCAGTATTTT.